The entry below describes one T cell receptor (beta chain). Its antigen is undetermined. Sequencing used immunoSEQ version 4 in survey mode. Using immunoSEQ multiplex PCR, the repertoire was profiled, and TCRdb retains in-frame clones only, with some absent. The sample lists 35,000 to 45,000 clones, more than 75% seen once, with roughly 5.4% in the top ten. Overlapping HIV-1 Gag 15-mer peptides at about 1 ug per peptide per mL were used. Memory cells lacking CD40L and CD69 with high CD45RO were sorted. Inclusion required CMV-positive serology and CD4+ counts above 400 cells/uL. Stimulated PBMCs had first been depleted of CD8+ T cells. Germline CDR1 reads LNHDA; CDR2 reads SQIVND (reference sequence). The CDR3 is 18 amino acids. V lost 5 bases to trimming and J lost 2 bases; unmatched junction nucleotides: 9. The sample belongs to a study of persistence of HIV-infected CD4 T cells. Regarding the study as a whole: Compared with CD3/CD28-stimulated cells, CMV- and Gag-responding cells showed lower TCRbeta richness.

The material sequenced was cultured CD4+ T cells from PBMCs, taken from a patient who received antiretroviral therapy. This clonotype was sampled from an adult with HIV. The donor label of this sample is uncertain. The gene calls are TRBV19 and TRBJ2-6, with 10 bases that match TRBD1. CDR3 sequence reads: CASSFQDRGIAGANVLTF. In DNA form, the CDR3 reads TGTGCCAGTAGTTTCCAGGACAGGGGGATAGCTGGGGCCAACGTCCTGACTTTC.